This T cell receptor beta chain comes out of a study of vaccination and CD4 T cells after COVID-19. Per the germline V gene, CDR1 is DFQATT and CDR2 is SNEGSKA (reference sequence). The CDR3 loop spans 15 amino acids. With the Oncomine TCR Beta short-read assay, DNA from cultured CD4+ T cells was sequenced. TCRdb re-called the PCR reads with MiXCR, one entry per CDR3 protein. The repertoire includes about 13,000 distinct CDR3 sequences, 25% to 30% of them detected once, and approximately 28% sits in the top ten. With respect to this clonotype: Its antigen is unidentified. The junction shows a germline mismatch at one end, possibly a read error.

Treatment denoted: approximately nine-day PBMC culture with coronavirus spike peptide pools or control peptides (ViraFEST assay). V gene TRBV20-1 combines with J gene TRBJ2-3, with D uncertain. Sequenced material: CD4+ T cells from blood, cultured in vitro, taken before SARS-CoV-2 vaccination. The sequence was collected from a human donor who received a COVID-19 vaccine. For the CDR3, the DNA is TGCAGTGCCAACCACGGGCGCCGTAGCACAGATACGCGGTATTTT. It is translated as CSANHGRRSTDTRYF.